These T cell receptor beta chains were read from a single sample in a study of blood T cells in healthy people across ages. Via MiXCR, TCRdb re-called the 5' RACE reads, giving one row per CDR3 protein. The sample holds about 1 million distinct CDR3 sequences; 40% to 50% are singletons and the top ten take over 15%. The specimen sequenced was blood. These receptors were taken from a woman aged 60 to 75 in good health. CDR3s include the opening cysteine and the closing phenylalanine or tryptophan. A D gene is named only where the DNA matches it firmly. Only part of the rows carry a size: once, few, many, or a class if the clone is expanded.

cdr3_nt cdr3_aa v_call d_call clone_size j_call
TGTGCCAGCAGCTATGGGGGAGCAGACTACGAGCAGTACTTC CASSYGGADYEQYF TRBV5-6 NA NA TRBJ2-7
TGCGCCAGCAGCTCGGGACTTTCCCCCTCCGAGCGGTACTTC CASSSGLSPSERYF TRBV5-1 NA NA TRBJ2-4
TGTGCCAGCAGCCTAAGGCGTCCGGGACTAGCGGACATAGCCTACGAGCAGTACTTC CASSLRRPGLADIAYEQYF TRBV7-2 TRBD2 NA TRBJ2-7
TGTGCCAGCAGTGATCCCCGTGAGCAGTTCTTC CASSDPREQFF TRBV2 NA NA TRBJ2-1
TGTGCCAGCAGTGCGTCTGGGACAGGTCGCGGGGGGCAGTACTTC CASSASGTGRGGQYF TRBV2 NA NA TRBJ2-5
TGTGCCATCAGGCCGGGAGTGAATTACGAGCAGTACTTC CAIRPGVNYEQYF TRBV10-3 NA NA TRBJ2-7
TGTGCCACCAGTGATGGGACCTTCTCTGGGGCCAACGTCCTGACTTTC CATSDGTFSGANVLTF TRBV24-1 NA NA TRBJ2-6
TGCGCCAGCAGCATTAGCGGGCCCCCCTACAATGAGCAGTTCTTC CASSISGPPYNEQFF TRBV5-1 TRBD2 NA TRBJ2-1
TGTGCCAGCAGTTTATCGACGGGGATGAACACTGAAGCTTTCTTT CASSLSTGMNTEAFF TRBV27 NA few TRBJ1-1
TGTGCCAGCAGTTCACTCGCGGGAGGGGAGGAGACCCAGTACTTC CASSSLAGGEETQYF TRBV12-3/TRBV12-4 TRBD2 NA TRBJ2-5
TGTGCCAGCAGTCTTCAGGAGACTTATGGCTACACCTTC CASSLQETYGYTF TRBV6-5 NA few TRBJ1-2
TGTGCCAGCAGTGAATTGGGGAACACTGAAGCTTTCTTT CASSELGNTEAFF TRBV2 NA few TRBJ1-1
TGTGCCAGCAGCCAAACGACAGGGGGTAATTCACCCCTCCACTTT CASSQTTGGNSPLHF TRBV14 TRBD1 NA TRBJ1-6
TGTGCCATCAGTGAGCTGTCTGACGGCGAGCAGTACTTC CAISELSDGEQYF TRBV10-3 NA many TRBJ2-7
TGTGCCTGGAGTGCGGGACAGGGGGCCGGCATTCAGTACTTC CAWSAGQGAGIQYF TRBV30 TRBD1 NA TRBJ2-4
TGTGCCAGCTCACCACCGTCGGCTAGGGGGAGCACTGAAGCTTTCTTT CASSPPSARGSTEAFF TRBV18 NA NA TRBJ1-1
TGCGCCAGCAGTTCGAGCGGGGGGGGCCTAGCCAAAAACATTCAGTACTTC CASSSSGGGLAKNIQYF TRBV5-1 TRBD2 few TRBJ2-4
TGTGCCAGCAGCGGAAGCCCGGCTCTGAGCTCCTACAATGAGCAGTTCTTC CASSGSPALSSYNEQFF TRBV9 NA few TRBJ2-1
TGTGCCAGCAGTTTATCTAGAGAATACGAGCAGTACTTC CASSLSREYEQYF TRBV27 NA few TRBJ2-7
TGTGCCAGCACTCCCCGGTCTAGCGTGAAGGAGCAGTACTTC CASTPRSSVKEQYF TRBV7-2 NA few TRBJ2-7
TGTGCCAGCAGCTCCAAGGTGGACACTGAAGCTTTCTTT CASSSKVDTEAFF TRBV4-2 NA NA TRBJ1-1
TGTGCCAGCAGCTTAGGGGAATTCTATGGCTACACCTTC CASSLGEFYGYTF TRBV7-2 NA NA TRBJ1-2
TGTGCCAGCAGTTACTCGATTTTCCCCACCCTGAACACTGAAGCTTTCTTT CASSYSIFPTLNTEAFF TRBV6-6 NA many TRBJ1-1
TGCAGTGCGTCTAGGCCTCAGGGGAACTCTGGAGCTTTCTTT CSASRPQGNSGAFF TRBV20-1 NA NA TRBJ1-1
TGTGCCATCAGTGCTGGGCGGGAGGGTACAGGTACGCAGTATTTT CAISAGREGTGTQYF TRBV10-3 TRBD2 NA TRBJ2-3
TGCAGTGCTAGGTCCCCGGGGGAGGACTCGCTGGGGACCCAGTACTTC CSARSPGEDSLGTQYF TRBV20-1 NA NA TRBJ2-5
TGTGCCAGCAGCCAAGATTACACAGACGAAGTTTTCTTT CASSQDYTDEVFF TRBV4-2 NA NA TRBJ1-1
TGTGCCAGCAGCATAGGGTTCTCAGGGGGGCCCTATGGCTACACCTTC CASSIGFSGGPYGYTF TRBV28 TRBD1 NA TRBJ1-2
TGTGCCAGCAGTTCGGGAAATTCACCCCTCCACTTT CASSSGNSPLHF TRBV27 NA NA TRBJ1-6
TGTGCCATCAGTGAAGGGGGTGTGGGAGGCTACACCTTC CAISEGGVGGYTF TRBV10-3 NA few TRBJ1-2
TGTGCCAGCAGTTTTGGACAGCACTCCTACGAGCAGTACTTC CASSFGQHSYEQYF TRBV6-5 NA NA TRBJ2-7